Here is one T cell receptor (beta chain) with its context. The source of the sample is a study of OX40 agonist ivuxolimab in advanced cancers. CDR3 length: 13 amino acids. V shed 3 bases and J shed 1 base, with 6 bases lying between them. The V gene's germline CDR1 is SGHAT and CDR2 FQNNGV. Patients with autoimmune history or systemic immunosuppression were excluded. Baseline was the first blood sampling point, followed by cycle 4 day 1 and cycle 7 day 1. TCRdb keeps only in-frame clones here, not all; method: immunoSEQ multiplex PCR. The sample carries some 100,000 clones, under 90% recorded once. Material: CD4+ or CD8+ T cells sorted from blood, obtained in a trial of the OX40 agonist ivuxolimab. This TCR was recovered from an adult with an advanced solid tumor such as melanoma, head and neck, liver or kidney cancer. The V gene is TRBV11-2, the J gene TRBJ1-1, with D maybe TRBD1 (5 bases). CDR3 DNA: TGTGCCAGCAGCTTCGGACAGAACACTGAAGCTTTCTTT. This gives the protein CASSFGQNTEAFF. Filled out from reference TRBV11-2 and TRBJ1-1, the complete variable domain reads EAGVAQSPRYKIIEKRQSVAFWCNPISGHATLYWYQQILGQGPKLLIQFQNNGVVDDSQLPKDRFSAERLKGVDSTLKIQPAKLEDSAVYLCASSFGQNTEAFFGQGTRLTVV.